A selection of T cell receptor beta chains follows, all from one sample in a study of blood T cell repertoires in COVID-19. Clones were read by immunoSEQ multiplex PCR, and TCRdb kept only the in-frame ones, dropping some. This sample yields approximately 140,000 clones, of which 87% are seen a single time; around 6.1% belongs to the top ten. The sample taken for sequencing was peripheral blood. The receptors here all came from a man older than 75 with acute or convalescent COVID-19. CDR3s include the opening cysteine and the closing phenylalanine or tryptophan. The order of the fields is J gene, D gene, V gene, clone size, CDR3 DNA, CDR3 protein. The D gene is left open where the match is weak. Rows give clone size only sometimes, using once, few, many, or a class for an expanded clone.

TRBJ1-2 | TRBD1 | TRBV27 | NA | TGTGCCAGCAGCCGGGACAGGGCTAACTATGGCTACACCTTC | CASSRDRANYGYTF
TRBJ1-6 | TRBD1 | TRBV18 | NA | TGTGCCAGCTCAGACGTCCACAGGGGAAATTCACCCCTCCACTTT | CASSDVHRGNSPLHF
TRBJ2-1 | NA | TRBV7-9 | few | TGTGCCAGCAGCTTAGCACAGGGAGCCTTAACCTACAATGAGCAGTTCTTC | CASSLAQGALTYNEQFF
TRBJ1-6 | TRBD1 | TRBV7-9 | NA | TGTGCCAGCAGTTTGCAGGGACAGAATAATTCACCCCTCCACTTT | CASSLQGQNNSPLHF
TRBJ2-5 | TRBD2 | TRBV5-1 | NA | TGCGCCAGCAGCTTTGGTCTAGCGGGACAAGAGACCCAGTACTTC | CASSFGLAGQETQYF
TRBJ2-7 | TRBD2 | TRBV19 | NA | TGTGCCAGTAGTCCGGGACTAGCGGTCAGGGCGGACGAGCAGTACTTC | CASSPGLAVRADEQYF
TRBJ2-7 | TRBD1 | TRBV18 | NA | TGTGCCAGCTCACCGCAGACGGGGACAGGGTACGAGCAGTACTTC | CASSPQTGTGYEQYF
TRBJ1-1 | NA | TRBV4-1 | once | TGCGCCAGCAGCCAAGGTCCAGGGGTTAGGGCTTTCTTT | CASSQGPGVRAFF
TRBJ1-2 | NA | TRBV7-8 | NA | TGTGCCAGCAGCCCTGGACAGGGCTACACCTTC | CASSPGQGYTF
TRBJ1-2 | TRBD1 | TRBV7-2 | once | TGTGCCAGCAGCTCGACCGGGACAGCAATCTATGGCTACACCTTC | CASSSTGTAIYGYTF